What follows is one TCR beta chain and its context. No antigen is known for it. The sample belongs to a study of CD8 T cells in ankylosing spondylitis. Library preparation for TCR beta used quantitative 5'-RACE with molecular barcodes. A single record per CDR3 protein comes from TCRdb applying MiXCR to the 5' RACE reads. The sample includes 250,000 to 350,000 distinct CDR3 sequences, approximately 20% seen only once; the top ten take about 8%. V lost 4 bases, J lost 3 bases, and 10 bases lay in between. Germline CDR1 and CDR2: SGHRS and YFSETQ. The CDR3 is made up of 13 amino acids. General study points: Reports of some motif variants in reactive arthritis synovial fluid and blood predate this one.

Sequencing used blood, either unsorted or a sorted T cell fraction (not recorded which). This clonotype was sampled from a male donor with ankylosing spondylitis or in good health (not recorded which). The V gene is TRBV5-1, the J gene TRBJ1-2; D is unclear. The CDR3 nucleotides read TGCGCCAGCAGCCTGGACGGATACTATGGCTACACCTTC. It is translated as CASSLDGYYGYTF.